The text below deals with one T cell receptor (beta chain). The antigen is unknown. This record belongs to a study of cytomegalovirus exposure and HLA in healthy donors. The CDR3 covers 16 residues. CDR1 and CDR2 from the germline V gene are KGHSH and LQKENI. V lost 0 bases, J lost 0 bases, and 12 bases lay in between. Vbeta (60) and Jbeta (13) primers were used in the PCR. Sequencing was performed with immunoSEQ multiplex PCR; in TCRdb, only in-frame clones are kept and a portion is missing. The sample carries around 110,000 clones, roughly 80% recorded once. Study results and limitations: There were reportedly fewer N-insertions in an Asian-associated ancestry cluster than the roughly 700-donor mean, in a later analysis. TCR beta sequences numbering roughly 18,000 were associated with HLA alleles at 0.05 false discovery rate in a later analysis.

Sequencing was carried out using PBMCs. The sequence came from a man aged 25 to 40 in good health and CMV-seronegative. V is TRBV18 and J is TRBJ2-7, with D possibly matching TRBD1 (5 bases). The CDR3 coding sequence is TGTGCCAGCTCACCACCAGGGGTTCCATCCTCCTACGAGCAGTACTTC. This translates into CASSPPGVPSSYEQYF.